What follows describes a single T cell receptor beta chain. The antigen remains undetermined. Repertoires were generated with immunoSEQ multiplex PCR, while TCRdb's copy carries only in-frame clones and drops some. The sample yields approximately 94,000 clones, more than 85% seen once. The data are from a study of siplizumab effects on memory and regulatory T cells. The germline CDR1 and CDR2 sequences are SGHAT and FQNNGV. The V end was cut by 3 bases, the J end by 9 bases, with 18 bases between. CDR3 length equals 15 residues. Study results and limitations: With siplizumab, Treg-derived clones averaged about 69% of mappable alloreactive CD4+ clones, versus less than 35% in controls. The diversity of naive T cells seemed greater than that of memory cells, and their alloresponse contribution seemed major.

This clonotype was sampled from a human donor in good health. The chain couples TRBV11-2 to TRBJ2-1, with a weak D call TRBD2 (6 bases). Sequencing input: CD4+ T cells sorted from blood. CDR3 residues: CASSFERQWRAEQFF. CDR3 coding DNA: TGTGCCAGCAGCTTCGAGAGACAGTGGAGGGCTGAGCAGTTCTTC.